This TCR beta chain was sequenced in a study of coeliac disease. Study-level information: Each coeliac patient was active, refractory type I, or diet-controlled. Without high-resolution HLA typing, biased TRBV7-2 usage was examined as a proof of principle.

Study-wide points: Lower clonality than controls marked TRB and TRG repertoires from active celiac intraepithelial and lamina propria samples. Lamina propria and intraepithelial cell fractions may contain each other's cells.

Profiled with immunoSEQ multiplex PCR; TCRdb holds only in-frame clones, not every one. The sample shows 4,000 to 5,000 clones, roughly two thirds of them seen only once. In regard to this clone: Its antigen remains unknown.

The CDR3 length is 12 residues. The V gene lost 3 bases and the J gene lost 8 bases, with 13 bases spanning the gap. The germline gives CDR1 SQVTM, CDR2 ANQGSEA. V and J are TRBV29-1 and TRBJ1-2; possible D gene TRBD1, 5 bases. The sample consisted of intraepithelial lymphocytes from the gut. This clonotype originated in a man in his 70s with active celiac disease. CDR3 nucleotides: TGCAGCGTTGAGGTCAGGGTGGAGGGCTACACCTTC. Protein sequence: CSVEVRVEGYTF.